This T cell receptor beta chain appears in the sequencing data of a study of T cell responses to AZD1222 COVID-19 vaccine. Study-level findings and limits: Spike was spanned by vaccine-associated CD4 TCRs, with dominance at 160-218 and 743-854. Spike-specific TCR breadth and depth rose after two AZD1222 doses.

This clone was seen a single time. The antigen remains undetermined. Profiling relied on immunoSEQ multiplex PCR, and the TCRdb table lists in-frame clones only, not all of them. The data contain around 180,000 clones, approximately 90% of them singletons. CDR3 length: 14 amino acids. In germline, CDR1 is MNHEY, CDR2 SVGAGI. J gave up 3 bases and V 6 bases, and 5 bases lay outside the gene matches. This TCR was sampled from an adult in good health. Specimen: peripheral blood, collected on day 0 of AZD1222 vaccination. This rearrangement joins TRBV6-5 to TRBJ2-5; 9 nucleotides agree with TRBD1. CDR3 in amino acids: CASSSGTGKETQYF. The CDR3 bases are TGTGCCAGCAGCTCCGGGACAGGGAAAGAGACCCAGTACTTC.